Presented here are 8 T cell receptor beta chains from one specimen sequenced in a study of PD-1 blockade in classical Hodgkin lymphoma. The sample's time point: cycle 4 day 1 (C4D1), after 6 weeks of nivolumab. In every patient, relapse followed autologous stem cell transplantation, while exposure to brentuximab vedotin differed. TCRdb's copy holds only in-frame clones and misses some; the assay was immunoSEQ multiplex PCR. Among about 64,000 clones listed, approximately 94% were seen once. The sample here was peripheral blood mononuclear cells (PBMCs), taken before the fourth cycle of nivolumab. The source of these receptors is a human donor with classical Hodgkin lymphoma.

A note on this clone: At one boundary the junction diverges from the germline segment, which might be a read error. The rearrangement joins TRBV7-9 to TRBJ2-1, with TRBD2 identical over 8 bases. CDR3 size: 15 residues. The germline gives CDR1 SEHNR, CDR2 FQNEAQ (reference sequence). The CDR3 is CASSVAGTFYNEQFF. CDR3 nucleotide sequence: TGTGCCAGCAGCGTAGCGGGAACGTTTTACAATGAGCAGTTCTTC. Complete variable domain (other parts from reference TRBV7-9 and TRBJ2-1): DTGVSQNPRHKITKRGQNVTFRCDPISEHNRLYWYRQTLGQGPEFLTYFQNEAQLEKSRLLSDRFSAERPKGSFSTLEIQRTEQGDSAMYLCASSVAGTFYNEQFFGPGTRLTVL.

This chain links TRBV5-4 with TRBJ2-7, with 13 nucleotides matching TRBD2. The J segment lost 7 bases and the V segment lost 0 bases, leaving 7 bases of the junction unmatched. Germline CDR1 and CDR2: SGHNT and YYREEE (reference sequence). The CDR3 has 16 residues. For the CDR3, the DNA is TGTGCCAGCAGCTTGGGGACTAGCGGGAGCTCCCTTGAGCAGTACTTC. Protein product: CASSLGTSGSSLEQYF. The full variable domain, in which reference TRBV5-4 and TRBJ2-7 provide the parts outside the CDR3, is ETGVTQSPTHLIKTRGQQVTLRCSSQSGHNTVSWYQQALGQGPQFIFQYYREEENGRGNFPPRFSGLQFPNYSSELNVNALELDDSALYLCASSLGTSGSSLEQYFGPGTRLTVT.

V is TRBV28 and J is TRBJ2-7, with TRBD2 matching 8 bases. V dropped 4 bases and J dropped 0; count of bases not matched to a gene: 5. Germline lookup yields CDR1 MDHEN and CDR2 SYDVKM. CDR3 length: 15 residues. CDR3 nucleotides: TGTGCCAGCAGTTCTGGCACTAGCGGCTCCTACGAGCAGTACTTC. Translated, it gives CASSSGTSGSYEQYF.

This sequence joins TRBV5-4 and TRBJ2-7; 9 bases align to TRBD1. After removal of 4 bases from V and 2 bases from J, the junction contained 7 bases not matched to a gene. Germline loops: CDR1 SGHNT, CDR2 YYREEE (reference sequence). This CDR3 has 15 amino acids. CDR3 sequence reads: CASSLSDRGPYEQYF. The DNA of the CDR3 is TGTGCCAGCAGCCTGTCGGACAGGGGACCCTACGAGCAGTACTTC.

The V gene is TRBV28, the J gene TRBJ1-1; D ambiguous. This CDR3 region has 11 residues. Trimming left V 5 bases short and J 4 bases short, with 5 bases between. CDR1 is MDHEN, CDR2 SYDVKM, per germline. The CDR3 bases are TGTGCCAGCAGTCCCTCCACTGAAGCTTTCTTT. Its protein product is CASSPSTEAFF.

This sequence joins TRBV5-1 and TRBJ2-5; tentative D call: TRBD2 (5 bases). The germline V gene has CDR1 SGHRS and CDR2 YFSETQ. With 4 bases removed from V and 2 bases from J, the gap between germline ends came to 12 bases. CDR3 size: 14 residues. The CDR3 nucleotides read TGCGCCAGCAGCCGGACTGGGAAACAAGAGACCCAGTACTTC. Translation: CASSRTGKQETQYF. The full variable domain, its missing parts supplied by reference TRBV5-1 and TRBJ2-5, is KAGVTQTPRYLIKTRGQQVTLSCSPISGHRSVSWYQQTPGQGLQFLFEYFSETQRNKGNFPGRFSGRQFSNSRSEMNVSTLELGDSALYLCASSRTGKQETQYFGPGTRLLVL.

The rearrangement joins TRBV11-2 to TRBJ2-5, with D uncertain. The CDR3 contains 13 residues. V was shortened by 1 base and J by 5 bases, with 8 bases between the two germline ends. Germline CDR1 reads SGHAT; CDR2 reads FQNNGV. CDR3 nucleotide sequence: TGTGCCAGCAGCTTAGCAGGATCGGAGACCCAGTACTTC. Translating it yields CASSLAGSETQYF.

This chain uses TRBV4-1 with TRBJ2-1; TRBD2 agrees at 12 bases. The ends lost 5 bases at V and 6 bases at J; junction bases unmatched: 5. The CDR3 spans 15 residues. Looked up from germline, CDR1 is MGHRA and CDR2 is YSYEKL. The CDR3 region has the DNA TGCGCCAGCAGCTCGGGACTAGCGGGCAGCAATGAGCAGTTCTTC. Amino acid sequence: CASSSGLAGSNEQFF.